This TCR beta chain emerged from a study of vaccination and CD4 T cells after COVID-19. Noted treatment: roughly 10-day PBMC culture with coronavirus spike peptide pools or control peptides (ViraFEST assay). One should note that the unexposed donor's CD4+ T cells were collected before the COVID-19 pandemic (2011-2018). CD4+ T cells from unexposed donors were probed, cells permitting, with SARS-CoV-2 S/N and four cold-coronavirus spikes. Germline V gene sequence: CDR1 SNHLY, CDR2 FYNNEI. V gave up 2 bases and J gave up 5 bases; unmatched junction bases: 5. The length of the CDR3 is 15 residues. An Oncomine TCR Beta short-read assay was used to sequence the DNA from cultured CD4+ T cells. MiXCR, applied by TCRdb to the PCR reads, yields one record per CDR3 protein. The sample lists about 7,200 distinct CDR3 sequences, under 40% occurring once. Turning to this clonotype: Its antigen remains unknown.

Sequencing was carried out using CD4+ T cells from blood, cultured in vitro. This clonotype originated in a human donor in good health. This sequence joins TRBV2 and TRBJ1-1; the match to TRBD1 covers 10 bases. The CDR3 is CASSESRTGGTEAFF. CDR3 DNA sequence: TGTGCCAGCAGTGAAAGCCGGACAGGGGGTACTGAAGCTTTCTTT.